This is a list of T cell receptor beta chains from one sample in a study of blood T cell repertoires in COVID-19. Using immunoSEQ multiplex PCR, the repertoire was profiled, and TCRdb retains in-frame clones only, with some absent. The sample carries 300,000 to 350,000 clones, around 92% recorded once. Material for sequencing was PBMCs or T cells enriched from blood (not recorded which). These receptors all come from a woman in her 30s who had recovered from COVID-19. Each CDR3 is given with its conserved first and last residue. The D gene is left open where the match is weak. Size values are once, few and many counts, or a class for expanded clones, and some rows have none.

D,size,J,V,CDR3,DNA
NA,NA,TRBJ2-7,TRBV12-2,CASRVKRDEQYF,TGTGCAAGTCGCGTGAAGAGGGACGAGCAGTACTTC
TRBD2,NA,TRBJ2-7,TRBV7-2,CASSYRTSGNLYEQYF,TGTGCCAGCAGCTACCGGACTAGCGGGAACCTCTACGAGCAGTACTTC
NA,NA,TRBJ2-1,TRBV28,CASSLEWSYYNEQFF,TGTGCCAGCAGTTTAGAATGGTCCTACTACAATGAGCAGTTCTTC
TRBD1,NA,TRBJ2-7,TRBV19,CASSIGTGDEQYF,TGTGCCAGTAGTATAGGGACAGGGGACGAGCAGTACTTC
TRBD1,NA,TRBJ1-4,TRBV6-5,CASSYDRDTEKLFF,TGTGCCAGCAGTTATGACAGGGATACTGAAAAACTGTTTTTT
TRBD1,NA,TRBJ1-5,TRBV7-9,CASSLSNTGDQPQHF,TGTGCCAGCAGCCTAAGCAATACAGGGGATCAGCCCCAGCATTTT
TRBD1,NA,TRBJ1-4,TRBV12-3/TRBV12-4,CASRGTGDEKLFF,TGTGCCAGCAGGGGGACAGGAGATGAAAAACTGTTTTTT
TRBD2,NA,TRBJ2-5,TRBV29-1,CSAGGGRETQYF,TGCAGCGCCGGGGGGGGGCGAGAGACCCAGTACTTC
TRBD2,NA,TRBJ2-7,TRBV7-2,CASSPHPLSGRAYEQYF,TGTGCCAGCAGCCCCCACCCGCTTAGCGGGAGGGCGTACGAGCAGTACTTC
NA,NA,TRBJ2-4,TRBV6-5,CASSPSGGGIQYF,TGTGCCAGCAGTCCCTCCGGGGGAGGCATTCAGTACTTC
TRBD2,NA,TRBJ2-3,TRBV7-9,CASSLARLAGDTQYF,TGTGCCAGCAGCTTAGCGCGGCTAGCGGGAGATACGCAGTATTTT
TRBD1,once,TRBJ2-7,TRBV12-5,CASGLGQGNSYEQYF,TGTGCTAGTGGTTTGGGACAGGGGAATTCCTACGAGCAGTACTTC
NA,NA,TRBJ2-1,TRBV4-2,CASSQDIQESYYNEQFF,TGTGCCAGCAGCCAAGACATTCAGGAAAGCTACTACAATGAGCAGTTCTTC
NA,once,TRBJ1-2,TRBV4-3,CASSQDVRGQDYGYTF,TGCGCCAGCAGCCAAGATGTGCGAGGGCAGGACTATGGCTACACCTTC
TRBD2,NA,TRBJ2-7,TRBV6-5,CASTLLAGLYEQYF,TGTGCCAGCACCCTACTAGCGGGCTTATACGAGCAGTACTTC
NA,NA,TRBJ2-1,TRBV25-1,CASSLGGSTPTRFF,TGTGCCAGCAGTTTGGGAGGCTCAACACCAACGAGGTTCTTC
NA,NA,TRBJ1-1,TRBV19,CASSIEKPGQNTEAFF,TGTGCCAGTAGTATCGAAAAACCGGGACAGAACACTGAAGCTTTCTTT
NA,NA,TRBJ2-5,TRBV7-2,CASSLGTSVLQETQYF,TGTGCCAGCAGCTTAGGCACTAGTGTGCTACAAGAGACCCAGTACTTC
TRBD1,NA,TRBJ1-4,TRBV4-1,CASSRLEGQGGEKLFF,TGCGCCAGCAGCCGATTAGAGGGACAGGGAGGTGAAAAACTGTTTTTT
NA,NA,TRBJ2-3,TRBV3-1/TRBV3-2,CASSQVRLPTDTQYF,TGTGCCAGCAGCCAAGTTAGACTCCCAACAGATACGCAGTATTTT
NA,NA,TRBJ1-4,TRBV5-5,CASSSRGGDANEKLFF,TGTGCCAGCAGCTCGCGTGGAGGGGATGCTAATGAAAAACTGTTTTTT
TRBD2,NA,TRBJ2-7,TRBV3-1/TRBV3-2,CASSQDVAGVLKQYF,TGTGCCAGCAGCCAAGACGTAGCGGGAGTTTTGAAGCAGTACTTC
NA,NA,TRBJ1-2,TRBV2,CASSEVGRSSGYTF,TGTGCCAGCAGTGAAGTTGGTCGGAGCTCTGGCTACACCTTC
NA,NA,TRBJ2-6,TRBV19,CASSMGFWVRTTSGANVLTF,TGTGCCAGTAGTATGGGATTTTGGGTCAGGACAACCTCTGGGGCCAACGTCCTGACTTTC
NA,NA,TRBJ1-6,TRBV27,CASRPLVFYNSPLHF,TGTGCCAGCAGGCCGTTAGTATTCTATAATTCACCCCTCCACTTT
NA,NA,TRBJ2-7,TRBV5-4,CASSLGATLISEQYF,TGTGCCAGCAGCTTGGGGGCCACCCTCATCTCCGAGCAGTACTTC
NA,NA,TRBJ2-1,TRBV5-1,CASSLTSFPVNEQFF,TGCGCCAGCAGCTTGACTAGTTTTCCGGTTAATGAGCAGTTCTTC
TRBD2,few,TRBJ2-7,TRBV27,CASSLAAFPGLAGSYEQYF,TGTGCCAGCAGTTTAGCCGCGTTCCCCGGACTAGCGGGTTCCTACGAGCAGTACTTC
NA,NA,TRBJ1-6,TRBV5-1,CASSLAGGQNNSPLHF,TGCGCCAGCAGCTTGGCGGGGGGGCAGAATAATTCACCCCTCCACTTT
TRBD2,NA,TRBJ2-1,TRBV7-2,CASSRGTSSYNEQFF,TGTGCCAGCAGCCGGGGGACTAGCTCCTACAATGAGCAGTTCTTC
TRBD2,NA,TRBJ2-3,TRBV7-9,CASRPTSGGTDTQYF,TGTGCCAGCAGACCTACTAGCGGGGGTACAGATACGCAGTATTTT
NA,NA,TRBJ1-5,TRBV19,CASSIAGGNQPQHF,TGTGCCAGTAGTATAGCAGGGGGCAATCAGCCCCAGCATTTT
NA,many,TRBJ1-6,TRBV21-1,CASSKADRANSPLHF,TGTGCCAGCAGCAAAGCGGACAGGGCTAATTCACCCCTCCACTTT
NA,NA,TRBJ2-1,TRBV6-6,CASSYSWLPREEEQFF,TGTGCCAGCAGTTACTCATGGCTGCCTAGAGAGGAGGAGCAGTTCTTC
TRBD2,NA,TRBJ2-3,TRBV6-4,CASSDSGGSADTQYF,TGTGCCAGCAGTGACTCCGGCGGGAGCGCAGATACGCAGTATTTT
NA,NA,TRBJ1-2,TRBV10-1,CASSDGVGTYGYTF,TGCGCCAGCAGTGACGGAGTCGGAACCTATGGCTACACCTTC
NA,NA,TRBJ1-1,TRBV7-9,CASSLAGPAPRDAFF,TGTGCCAGCAGCTTAGCGGGGCCAGCCCCGCGGGATGCTTTCTTT
TRBD1,NA,TRBJ1-2,TRBV9,CASSAQGAHYGYTF,TGTGCCAGCAGCGCTCAGGGGGCACACTATGGCTACACCTTC
NA,NA,TRBJ2-2,TRBV2,CASRTGSADTGELFF,TGTGCCAGCAGGACGGGGAGTGCGGACACCGGGGAGCTGTTTTTT
TRBD2,NA,TRBJ2-1,TRBV5-1,CASSGQATSGGDEQFF,TGCGCCAGCAGCGGTCAGGCGACTAGCGGTGGGGATGAGCAGTTCTTC
NA,NA,TRBJ2-1,TRBV5-5,CASSLYLTNEQFF,TGTGCCAGCAGCTTATATCTAACCAATGAGCAGTTCTTC
TRBD1,NA,TRBJ2-2,TRBV11-2,CASSLHRDSDRYTGELFF,TGTGCCAGCAGCCTTCACCGGGACAGCGATCGGTACACCGGGGAGCTGTTTTTT
NA,NA,TRBJ1-6,TRBV5-4,CASSLEGTPLHF,TGTGCCAGCAGCTTGGAGGGGACACCCCTCCACTTT
NA,NA,TRBJ2-7,TRBV10-3,CAIQGSYEQYF,TGTGCCATACAGGGTTCCTACGAGCAGTACTTC
TRBD1,few,TRBJ1-6,TRBV4-2,CASSHSLGTDNSPLHF,TGTGCCAGCAGCCATAGCCTCGGGACAGATAATTCACCCCTCCACTTT
TRBD1,once,TRBJ1-1,TRBV4-3,CASSQEGKGRGTEAFF,TGCGCCAGCAGCCAAGAGGGTAAGGGCAGGGGGACTGAAGCTTTCTTT
TRBD1,NA,TRBJ2-3,TRBV9,CASGTGALPADTQYF,TGTGCCAGTGGGACAGGGGCGCTGCCCGCAGATACGCAGTATTTT
TRBD1,NA,TRBJ1-4,TRBV28,CASSRGQRGVEVPAANEKLFF,TGTGCCAGCAGCCGGGGACAGAGAGGAGTGGAGGTTCCGGCGGCTAATGAAAAACTGTTTTTT
TRBD2,NA,TRBJ2-2,TRBV19,CASSLPSGAGDAPGELFF,TGTGCCAGTAGTCTCCCATCCGGGGCGGGAGACGCCCCCGGGGAGCTGTTTTTT
NA,NA,TRBJ2-3,TRBV27,CASSSTSSQYF,TGTGCCAGCAGTTCGACAAGCTCGCAGTATTTT
TRBD1,NA,TRBJ1-1,TRBV7-2,CASSGTGATEAFF,TGTGCCAGCAGCGGCACAGGGGCCACTGAAGCTTTCTTT
TRBD2,NA,TRBJ2-1,TRBV24-1,CATSDTMGTRYNEQFF,TGTGCCACCAGTGATACCATGGGGACTAGGTACAATGAGCAGTTCTTC